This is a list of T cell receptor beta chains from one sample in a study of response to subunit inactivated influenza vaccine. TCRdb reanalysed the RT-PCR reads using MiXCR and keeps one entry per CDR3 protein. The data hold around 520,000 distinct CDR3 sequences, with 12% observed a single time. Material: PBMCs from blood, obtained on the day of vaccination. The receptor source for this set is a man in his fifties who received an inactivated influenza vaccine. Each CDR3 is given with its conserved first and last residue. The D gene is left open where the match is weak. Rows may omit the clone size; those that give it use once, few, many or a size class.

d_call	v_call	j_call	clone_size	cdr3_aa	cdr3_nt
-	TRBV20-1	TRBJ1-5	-	CSARDWKSSNQPQHF	TGCAGTGCTAGAGATTGGAAGAGCAGCAATCAGCCCCAGCATTTT
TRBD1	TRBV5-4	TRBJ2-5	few	CASRDGQGGETQYF	TGTGCCAGCAGGGACGGACAGGGTGGCGAGACCCAGTACTTC
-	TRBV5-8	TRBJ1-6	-	CASSTGRRWSYNSPLHF	TGTGCCAGCAGCACCGGACGGAGGTGGTCCTATAATTCACCCCTCCACTTT
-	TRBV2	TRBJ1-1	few	CASRVPENTEAFF	TGTGCCAGCAGGGTCCCTGAGAACACTGAAGCTTTCTTT
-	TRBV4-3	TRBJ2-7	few	CASSREPGQTYEQYF	TGCGCCAGCAGCCGCGAACCGGGACAAACCTACGAGCAGTACTTC
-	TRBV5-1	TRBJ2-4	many	CASSLTGGPKNIQYF	TGCGCCAGCAGTTTGACAGGAGGGCCCAAAAACATTCAGTACTTC
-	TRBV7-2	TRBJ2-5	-	CASSRWLVETQYF	TGTGCCAGCAGCCGTTGGCTAGTAGAGACCCAGTACTTC
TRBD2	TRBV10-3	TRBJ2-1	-	CAISDGGSLVTYNEQFF	TGTGCCATCAGTGATGGCGGGAGTCTTGTTACCTACAATGAGCAGTTCTTC
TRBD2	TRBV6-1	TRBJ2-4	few	CASRTSGSKNIQYF	TGTGCCAGCAGGACTAGCGGTTCCAAAAACATTCAGTACTTC
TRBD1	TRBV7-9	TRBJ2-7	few	CASSKRRGNYEQYF	TGTGCCAGCAGCAAACGCAGGGGGAACTACGAGCAGTACTTC
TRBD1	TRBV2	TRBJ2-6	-	CASSETGVNVLTF	TGTGCCAGCAGTGAGACAGGGGTCAACGTCCTGACTTTC
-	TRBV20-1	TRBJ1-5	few	CSARDQVFGDQPQHF	TGCAGTGCTAGAGATCAGGTCTTCGGGGATCAGCCCCAGCATTTT
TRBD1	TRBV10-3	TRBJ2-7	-	CAISEATGGPYEQYF	TGTGCCATCAGTGAGGCGACAGGGGGACCCTACGAGCAGTACTTC
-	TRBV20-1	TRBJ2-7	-	CSARDLQRLQASYEQYF	TGCAGTGCTAGAGATCTTCAGAGACTCCAAGCTTCCTACGAGCAGTACTTC
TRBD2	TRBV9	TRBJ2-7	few	CASSASAGVLDEQYF	TGTGCCAGCAGCGCGTCAGCGGGGGTCCTAGACGAGCAGTACTTC
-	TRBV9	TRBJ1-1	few	CASSVEAGLNTEAFF	TGTGCCAGCAGCGTAGAAGCAGGCTTGAACACTGAAGCTTTCTTT
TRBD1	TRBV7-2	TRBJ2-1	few	CASSSGTGVLNEQFF	TGTGCCAGCAGCTCCGGGACAGGGGTTCTCAATGAGCAGTTCTTC
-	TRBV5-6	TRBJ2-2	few	CASSLVPDSTGELFF	TGTGCCAGCAGCTTGGTCCCAGATTCTACCGGGGAGCTGTTTTTT
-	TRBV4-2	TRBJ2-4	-	CASSPTAAVKNIQYF	TGTGCCAGCAGCCCGACAGCGGCGGTCAAAAACATTCAGTACTTC
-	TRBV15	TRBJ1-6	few	CATQSFRSSYNSPLHF	TGTGCCACCCAAAGCTTCAGGAGCTCCTATAATTCACCCCTCCACTTT
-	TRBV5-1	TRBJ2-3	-	CASSEGRGRGAGDTQYF	TGCGCCAGCAGCGAAGGGCGGGGCCGGGGGGCTGGGGATACGCAGTATTTT
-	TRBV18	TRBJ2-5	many	CASSPPVQETQYF	TGTGCCAGCTCACCTCCCGTCCAAGAGACCCAGTACTTC
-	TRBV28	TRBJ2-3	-	CASSLGLRGRISTDTQYF	TGTGCCAGCAGTTTAGGCTTGAGGGGTCGGATTAGCACAGATACGCAGTATTTT
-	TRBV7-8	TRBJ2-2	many	CASSLRREANTGELFF	TGTGCCAGCAGCTTAAGGAGGGAGGCGAACACCGGGGAGCTGTTTTTT
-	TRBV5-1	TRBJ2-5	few	CASRKWTAQETQYF	TGCGCCAGCAGAAAATGGACAGCCCAAGAGACCCAGTACTTC
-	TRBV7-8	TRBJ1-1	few	CASSLGSFMNTEAFF	TGTGCCAGCAGCTTAGGCTCCTTCATGAACACTGAAGCTTTCTTT
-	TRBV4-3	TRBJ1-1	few	CASSQERVNTEAFF	TGCGCCAGCAGCCAAGAACGGGTAAACACTGAAGCTTTCTTT
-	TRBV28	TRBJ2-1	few	CASSLPLGGAYNEQFF	TGTGCCAGCAGTTTGCCGCTAGGAGGGGCCTACAATGAGCAGTTCTTC
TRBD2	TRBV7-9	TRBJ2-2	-	CASSFRAGGNTGELFF	TGTGCCAGCAGCTTCAGAGCGGGGGGGAACACCGGGGAGCTGTTTTTT
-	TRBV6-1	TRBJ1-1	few	CASILGTLNTEAFF	TGTGCCAGCATTCTTGGGACATTGAACACTGAAGCTTTCTTT
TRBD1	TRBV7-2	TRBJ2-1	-	CASGPGQGANEQFF	TGTGCCAGCGGTCCGGGACAGGGGGCGAATGAGCAGTTCTTC
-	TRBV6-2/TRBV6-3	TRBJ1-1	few	CASSSQGEAFF	TGTGCCAGCAGTTCACAGGGTGAAGCTTTCTTT
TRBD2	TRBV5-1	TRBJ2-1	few	CASRYVTSGRAPNEQFF	TGCGCCAGCAGATACGTGACTAGCGGGAGGGCCCCCAATGAGCAGTTCTTC
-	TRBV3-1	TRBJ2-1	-	CASSPSAPEVAFF	TGTGCCAGCAGTCCAAGCGCCCCAGAGGTTGCGTTCTTC
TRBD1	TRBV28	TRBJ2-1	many	CASRWGQGAYNEQFF	TGTGCCAGCAGGTGGGGACAGGGGGCCTACAATGAGCAGTTCTTC
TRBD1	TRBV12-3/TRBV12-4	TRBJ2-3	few	CASSSGTGVQYF	TGTGCCAGCAGTTCCGGGACAGGGGTGCAGTATTTT
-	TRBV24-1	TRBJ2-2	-	CATSDLGRTGELFF	TGTGCCACCAGTGATTTGGGGCGGACCGGGGAGCTGTTTTTT
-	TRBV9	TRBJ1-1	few	CASSAGRGTEAFF	TGTGCCAGCAGCGCCGGACGGGGCACTGAAGCTTTCTTT
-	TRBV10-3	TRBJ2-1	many	CAISESRVRGNEQFF	TGTGCCATCAGTGAAAGCAGGGTTCGGGGCAATGAGCAGTTCTTC
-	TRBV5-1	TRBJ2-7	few	CASSFGRSLSYEQYF	TGCGCCAGCAGCTTCGGCAGATCATTATCCTACGAGCAGTACTTC
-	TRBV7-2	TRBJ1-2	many	CASSLTASDYGYTF	TGTGCCAGCAGCTTAACGGCCTCGGACTATGGCTACACCTTC
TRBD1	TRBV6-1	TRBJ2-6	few	CASSSRTGRTGANVLTF	TGTGCCAGCAGTAGCCGGACAGGGCGGACTGGGGCCAACGTCCTGACTTTC
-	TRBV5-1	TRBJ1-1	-	CASSLGFRENTEAFF	TGCGCCAGCAGCTTGGGGTTCCGGGAGAACACTGAAGCTTTCTTT
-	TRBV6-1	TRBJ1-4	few	CASTPMGPSNEKLFF	TGTGCCAGCACCCCAATGGGCCCTTCTAATGAAAAACTGTTTTTT
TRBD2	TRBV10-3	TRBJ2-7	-	CAISESLAGGYEQYF	TGTGCCATCAGTGAGTCGCTAGCGGGAGGATACGAGCAGTACTTC
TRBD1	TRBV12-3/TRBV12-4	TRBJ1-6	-	CASSGDRGLYSPLHF	TGTGCCAGCAGTGGGGACAGGGGGCTTTATTCACCCCTCCACTTT
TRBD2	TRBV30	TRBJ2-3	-	CAWSPDEGTSGVDTQYF	TGTGCCTGGAGTCCTGACGAGGGGACTAGCGGGGTAGATACGCAGTATTTT
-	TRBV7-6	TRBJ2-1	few	CASSIVGGNEQFF	TGTGCCAGCAGCATAGTGGGGGGAAATGAGCAGTTCTTC
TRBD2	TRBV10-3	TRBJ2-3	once	CAIREASGSTDTQYF	TGTGCCATCAGGGAGGCTAGCGGTAGCACAGATACGCAGTATTTT
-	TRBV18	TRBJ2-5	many	CASSPRRFQETQYF	TGTGCCAGCTCACCAAGGAGGTTCCAAGAGACCCAGTACTTC
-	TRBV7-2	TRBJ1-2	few	CASSLLRGHGYTF	TGTGCCAGCAGCTTATTGCGAGGGCATGGCTACACCTTC
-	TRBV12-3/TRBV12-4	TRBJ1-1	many	CASAGRVNTEAFF	TGTGCCAGCGCCGGAAGGGTCAACACTGAAGCTTTCTTT